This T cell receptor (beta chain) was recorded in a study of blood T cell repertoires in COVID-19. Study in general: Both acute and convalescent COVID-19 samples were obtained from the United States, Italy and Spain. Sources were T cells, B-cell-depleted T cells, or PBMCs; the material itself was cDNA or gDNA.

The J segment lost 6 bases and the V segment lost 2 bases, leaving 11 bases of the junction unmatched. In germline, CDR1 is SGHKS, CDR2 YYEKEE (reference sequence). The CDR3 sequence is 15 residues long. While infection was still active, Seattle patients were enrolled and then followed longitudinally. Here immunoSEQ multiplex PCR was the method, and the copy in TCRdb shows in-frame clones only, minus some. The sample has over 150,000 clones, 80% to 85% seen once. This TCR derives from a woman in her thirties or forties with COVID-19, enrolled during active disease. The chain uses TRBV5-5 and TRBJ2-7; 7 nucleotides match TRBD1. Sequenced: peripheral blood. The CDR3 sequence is CASSFSRQGVGEQYF. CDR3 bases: TGTGCCAGCAGCTTCTCCCGCCAGGGGGTTGGCGAGCAGTACTTC.